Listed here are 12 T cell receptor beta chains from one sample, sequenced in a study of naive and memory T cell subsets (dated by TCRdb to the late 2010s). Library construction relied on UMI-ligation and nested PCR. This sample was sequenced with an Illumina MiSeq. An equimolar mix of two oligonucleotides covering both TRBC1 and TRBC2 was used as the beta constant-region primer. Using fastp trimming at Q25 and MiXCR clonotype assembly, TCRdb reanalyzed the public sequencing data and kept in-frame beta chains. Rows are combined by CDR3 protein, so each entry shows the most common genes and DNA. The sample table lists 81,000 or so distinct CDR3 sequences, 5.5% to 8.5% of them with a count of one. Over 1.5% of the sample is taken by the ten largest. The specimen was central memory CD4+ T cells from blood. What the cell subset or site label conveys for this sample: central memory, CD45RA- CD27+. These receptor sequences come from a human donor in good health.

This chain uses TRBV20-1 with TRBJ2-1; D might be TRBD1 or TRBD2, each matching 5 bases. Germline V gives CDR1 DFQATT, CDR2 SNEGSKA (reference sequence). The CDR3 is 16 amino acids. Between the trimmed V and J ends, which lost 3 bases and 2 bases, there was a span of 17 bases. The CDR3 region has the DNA TGCAGTGCTAGCCCGCTCGGGACGTCGACCTACAATGAGCAGTTCTTC. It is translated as CSASPLGTSTYNEQFF.

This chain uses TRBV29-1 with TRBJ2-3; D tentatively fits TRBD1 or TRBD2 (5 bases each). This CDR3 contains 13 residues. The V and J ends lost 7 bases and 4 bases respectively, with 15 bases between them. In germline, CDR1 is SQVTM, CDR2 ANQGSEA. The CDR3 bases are TGCAGCGCTGATCGAGGGGCGGCAGATACGCAGTATTTT. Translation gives CSADRGAADTQYF.

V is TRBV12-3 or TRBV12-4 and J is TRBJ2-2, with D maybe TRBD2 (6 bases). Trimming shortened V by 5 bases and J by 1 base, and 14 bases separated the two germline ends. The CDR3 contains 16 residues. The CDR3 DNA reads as TGTGCCAGCAGTCTCCCTTTCGGGGGGAACACCGGGGAGCTGTTTTTT. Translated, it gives CASSLPFGGNTGELFF.

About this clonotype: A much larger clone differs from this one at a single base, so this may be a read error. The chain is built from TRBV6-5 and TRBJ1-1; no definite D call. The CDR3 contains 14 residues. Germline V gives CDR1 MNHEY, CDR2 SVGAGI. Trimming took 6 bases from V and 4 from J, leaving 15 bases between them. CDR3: CASRNGLNPTEAFF. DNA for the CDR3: TGTGCCAGCAGAAACGGACTGAACCCCACTGAAGCTTTCTTT.

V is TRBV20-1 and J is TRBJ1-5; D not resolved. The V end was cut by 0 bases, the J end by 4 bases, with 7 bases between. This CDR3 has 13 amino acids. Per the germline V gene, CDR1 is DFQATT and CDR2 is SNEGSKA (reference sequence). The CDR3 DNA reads TGCAGTGCTAGAGATCCACCAAATCAGCCCCAGCATTTT. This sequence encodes CSARDPPNQPQHF.

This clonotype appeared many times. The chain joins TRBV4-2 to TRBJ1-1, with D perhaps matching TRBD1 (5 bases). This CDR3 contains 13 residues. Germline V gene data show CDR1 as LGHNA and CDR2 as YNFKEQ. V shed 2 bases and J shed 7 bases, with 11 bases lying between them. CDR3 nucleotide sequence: TGTGCCAGCAGCCAATTTGAGGGGAGTGAAGCTTTCTTT. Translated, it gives CASSQFEGSEAFF.

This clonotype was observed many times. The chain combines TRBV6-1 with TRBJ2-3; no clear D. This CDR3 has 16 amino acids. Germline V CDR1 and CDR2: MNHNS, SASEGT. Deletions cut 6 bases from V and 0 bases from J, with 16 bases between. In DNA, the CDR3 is TGTGCCAGCAGAGGACGCGGAGACCCTAGCACAGATACGCAGTATTTT. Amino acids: CASRGRGDPSTDTQYF.

The DNA for the CDR3 is TGTGCCAGCAGTTTCAGGGCCCGAGGTGCCTACGAGCAGTACTTC. It specifies CASSFRARGAYEQYF. The J gene is TRBJ2-7, the V gene TRBV28, with D possibly TRBD1 on 5 matching bases. CDR1 MDHEN and CDR2 SYDVKM come from the germline V gene. There are 15 residues in the CDR3. With 3 bases removed from V and 2 bases from J, the gap between germline ends came to 14 bases.

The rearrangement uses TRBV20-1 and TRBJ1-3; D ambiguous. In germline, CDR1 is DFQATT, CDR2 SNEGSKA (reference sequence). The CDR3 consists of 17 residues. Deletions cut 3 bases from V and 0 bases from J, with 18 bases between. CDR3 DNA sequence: TGCAGTGCTAGGGCCCGAGGAGGATTTCTCTCTGGAAACACCATATATTTT. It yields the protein CSARARGGFLSGNTIYF.

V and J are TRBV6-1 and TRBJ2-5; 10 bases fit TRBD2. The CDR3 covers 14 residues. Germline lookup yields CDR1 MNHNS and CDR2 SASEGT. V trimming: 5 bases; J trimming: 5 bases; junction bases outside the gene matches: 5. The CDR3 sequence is CASSIGLAEETQYF. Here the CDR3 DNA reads TGTGCCAGCAGTATAGGACTAGCGGAGGAGACCCAGTACTTC.

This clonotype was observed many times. CDR3 amino acids: CASSLGASQGLNTEAFF. The CDR3 bases are TGTGCCAGCAGCTTAGGGGCAAGTCAGGGGTTGAACACTGAAGCTTTCTTT. The chain links TRBV7-2 to TRBJ1-1, with D perhaps matching TRBD1 (6 bases). There are 17 residues in the CDR3. Germline CDR1 and CDR2: SGHTA and FQGNSA. Trimming removed 1 base at V and 0 bases at J, with 15 bases between.

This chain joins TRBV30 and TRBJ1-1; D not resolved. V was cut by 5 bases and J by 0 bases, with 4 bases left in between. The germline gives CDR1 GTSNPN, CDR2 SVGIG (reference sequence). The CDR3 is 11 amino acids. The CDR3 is CAWGVNTEAFF. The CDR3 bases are TGTGCCTGGGGGGTGAACACTGAAGCTTTCTTT.